Here is one T cell receptor beta chain with its context. The antigen remains unidentified. The data were obtained in a study of cytotoxic CD8 clonotypes in ibrutinib-treated CLL. Study as a whole: There were 11 relapsed/refractory patients and around 15 treatment-naive patients, and 17 were IGHV unmutated. The study's findings and limits: Clonality climbed at ibrutinib response, then dropped toward baseline at progression. Public clonotypes showed up rarely, and on treatment they shrank or held steady.

Germline CDR1 and CDR2: SGHVS and FQNEAQ. This CDR3 spans 16 amino acids. Trimming cost V 2 bases and J 0 bases, with 13 bases left between them. Using immunoSEQ multiplex PCR, the repertoire was profiled, and TCRdb retains in-frame clones only, with some absent. In the table there are some 84,000 clones, 85% to 90% of which are singletons. The source is a human donor with chronic lymphocytic leukemia. The chain combines TRBV7-8 with TRBJ1-1; D might be TRBD1 (6 bases). Sequenced material: PBMCs, taken before ibrutinib treatment. The CDR3: CASSLSPGQMNTEAFF. CDR3 nucleotides: TGTGCCAGCAGCTTATCCCCTGGACAGATGAACACTGAAGCTTTCTTT.